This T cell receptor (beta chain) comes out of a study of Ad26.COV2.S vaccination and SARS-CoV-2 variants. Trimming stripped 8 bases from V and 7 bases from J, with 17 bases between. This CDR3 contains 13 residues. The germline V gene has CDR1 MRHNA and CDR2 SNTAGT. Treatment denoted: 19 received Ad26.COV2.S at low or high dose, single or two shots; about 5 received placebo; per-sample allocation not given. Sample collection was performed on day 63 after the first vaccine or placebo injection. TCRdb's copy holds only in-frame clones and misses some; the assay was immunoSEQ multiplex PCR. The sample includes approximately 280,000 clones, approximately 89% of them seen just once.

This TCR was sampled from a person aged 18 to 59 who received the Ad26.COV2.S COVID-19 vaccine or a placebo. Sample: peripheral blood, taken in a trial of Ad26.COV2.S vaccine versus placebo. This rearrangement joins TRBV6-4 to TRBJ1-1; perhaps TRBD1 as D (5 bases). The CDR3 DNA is TGTGCCAGCCGGGGTCCCCAGGGCAGTGAAGCTTTCTTT. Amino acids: CASRGPQGSEAFF.